This TCR beta chain appears in the sequencing data of a study of early T cells in non-severe SARS-CoV-2 infection. Study-level background: Chains from this unsorted whole-blood bulk RNA could not be paired.

CDR3 length equals 13 residues. Trimming took off 7 bases at V and 1 base at J, with 12 bases between the two ends. Germline CDR1 reads SQVTM; CDR2 reads ANQGSEA. As concerns this clonotype: Antigen specificity is unknown.

TCRdb re-called the 5' RACE reads with MiXCR, one entry per CDR3 protein. The data show 55,000 to 70,000 distinct CDR3 sequences, around an eighth seen once. Study-level results: Private and CD4 specificities were missed by VDJdb matching, skewed to anti-spike CD8.

V gene TRBV29-1 combines with J gene TRBJ2-3, with D possibly called TRBD1 or TRBD2 (5 bases each). The specimen was whole blood. The sequence came from an adult who was a healthcare worker with PCR-confirmed SARS-CoV-2 infection or an uninfected control (not recorded which). The CDR3 bases are TGCAGCGCCGGGACCCCGGGCACAGATACGCAGTATTTT. Translated, it gives CSAGTPGTDTQYF.